This T cell receptor beta chain was recorded in a study of human T cells and chemical hapten exposure. Overall study: Across the whole study, which lasted approximately 5.5 months, patients were given diphenylcyclopropenone on the scalp once a week.

The table lists this clonotype with many counts. Its antigen remains unidentified. Study conclusions and caveats: Sensitizing with DPC caused no change in TCRs above 1 in 1000 frequency. As the donors had alopecia, their immune response may differ from healthy people's.

The germline V gene has CDR1 MNHEY and CDR2 SMNVEV (reference sequence). Trimming removed 5 bases from V and 7 bases from J, with 12 bases in between. The CDR3 loop spans 13 amino acids. Documented time point: pre-sensitization, week 0. The treatment here: therapeutic diphenylcyclopropenone sensitization with weekly scalp DPC. Each patch test followed a blood draw. TCRdb reprocessed the RACE reads via MiXCR and lists one record per CDR3 protein. The table records a few hundred thousand distinct CDR3 sequences, 7.5% to 9% of them present only once. The TCR was taken from a man aged 18-30 years with alopecia areata. Some clones in this sample may be carry-over from other donors' samples. Source: whole blood, taken in connection with sensitization to the hapten diphenylcyclopropenone (DPC). The genes are TRBV27 and TRBJ1-5; no clear D. The DNA for the CDR3 is TGTGCCAGCAGTCCCCGGTTGGGGCAGCCCCAGCATTTT. Translated, it gives CASSPRLGQPQHF.